The present entry profiles one T cell receptor beta chain with its context. The germline V gene encodes CDR1 GTSNPN and CDR2 SVGIG (reference sequence). The CDR3 has 13 amino acids. V lost 2 bases to trimming and J lost 7 bases, with 11 bases between them. This sample is part of a study of blood T cell repertoires in COVID-19. As for the study in general: Sites across the United States, Italy and Spain contributed samples from acute and convalescent COVID-19. Nucleic acid was either cDNA or gDNA, and it came from T cells, B-cell-depleted T cells, or PBMCs.

Per the original methods: Scientists estimated how many nucleated cells there were by amplifying reference gene primers. Assay: immunoSEQ multiplex PCR; the TCRdb copy retains only in-frame clones and omits some. Clonal size and the V and J genes are those of that table, whereas D and trimming came from the DNA. This sample has 310,000 or so clones, with about 90% found just once. V is TRBV30 and J is TRBJ2-2; weak D call: TRBD1 (6 bases). What was sequenced was peripheral blood. The clonotype was recovered from a man between 18 and 35 years old who had recovered from COVID-19. CDR3 DNA sequence: TGTGCCTGGAGTTTGGGGGCAGGCGGGGAGCTGTTTTTT. This encodes CAWSLGAGGELFF. Combining the CDR3 with reference TRBV30 and TRBJ2-2 gives the whole variable domain SQTIHQWPATLVQPVGSPLSLECTVEGTSNPNLYWYRQAAGRGLQLLFYSVGIGQISSEVPQNLSASRPQDRQFILSSKKLLLSDSGFYLCAWSLGAGGELFFGEGSRLTVL.